This T cell receptor (beta chain) was retrieved from a study of cytomegalovirus exposure and HLA in healthy donors. The study, taken as a whole, reports: Several of the most significant clusters appeared linked to common viral pathogens, based on a later analysis. The study had only CMV serostatus as immune exposure information. Apparent HLA restriction characterized most CMV-associated TCR beta chains in a later analysis.

Use of 60 Vbeta and 13 Jbeta primers characterized the PCR. TCRdb's copy holds only in-frame clones and misses some; the assay was immunoSEQ multiplex PCR. Of 60,000 to 70,000 clones in the sample, roughly 68% are singletons; the top ten hold about 2.9%. Details on this clone: The antigen is unknown.

This CDR3 has 15 residues. V trimming: 4 bases; J trimming: 2 bases; junction bases outside the gene matches: 5. Looked up from germline, CDR1 is LGHNA and CDR2 is YSLEER. V usage is TRBV4-3 and J usage is TRBJ2-7; 10 bases fit TRBD1. Material for sequencing was PBMCs. The source is a woman between 45 and 65 years old in good health and CMV-seronegative. Here the CDR3 reads CASSRRGTGAYEQYF. The CDR3 DNA is TGCGCCAGCAGCCGACGGGGGACAGGGGCCTACGAGCAGTACTTC.